Below, 22 T cell receptor beta chains from the same sample are listed, as sequenced in a study of T cell repertoires in cytomegalovirus infection. Antigens of these TCRs are unknown. MiXCR, run by TCRdb on the reads, gives a single entry per CDR3 protein. The table lists hundreds of thousands of distinct CDR3 sequences, 31% of them singletons. The sequencing here drew on cultured CD8+ T cells from PBMCs, taken from culture after CMV antigen stimulation. These receptors were taken from a human donor in good health (CMV status not recorded). Some clones in this sample may be carry-over from other donors' samples.

The sample holds many counts of this clonotype. The chain carries TRBV7-6 and TRBJ2-1; D remains ambiguous. CDR1 and CDR2 (germline): SGHVS, FNYEAQ. Trimming left V 3 bases short and J 6 bases short, with 6 bases between. The CDR3 is 12 amino acids. The CDR3 reads CASSFYRNEQFF. The CDR3 nucleotides read TGTGCCAGCAGCTTCTACCGCAATGAGCAGTTCTTC.

This clonotype was recorded many times. J is TRBJ2-1 and V is TRBV12-3 or TRBV12-4, with a tentative D call TRBD2 (6 bases). The V end lost 4 bases, the J end lost 5 bases, and 15 bases lay between the germline ends. This CDR3 is 15 amino acids long. CDR3 region: CASSSSPGLNNEQFF. In nucleotides, the CDR3 is TGTGCCAGCAGTTCCTCCCCGGGACTGAACAATGAGCAGTTCTTC.

Comments on this clonotype: The germline gene is not matched at one end of the junction; a read error may be the cause. The chain recombines TRBV6-2 or TRBV6-3 with TRBJ1-1; D ambiguous. Germline CDR1 and CDR2: MNHEY and SVGEGT. This CDR3 is 13 amino acids long. The CDR3 loop reads CASSHSPGFEAFF. DNA for the CDR3: TGTGCCAGCAGTCACTCCCCCGGCTTTGAAGCTTTCTTT.

There are a few counts of this clonotype. The chain links TRBV7-9 to TRBJ2-1; tentative D call: TRBD1 (6 bases). CDR1 is SEHNR and CDR2 is FQNEAQ in the germline V gene (reference sequence). The CDR3 has 12 residues. Trimming took off 5 bases at V and 16 bases at J, with 18 bases between the two ends. CDR3 in amino acids: CASSHLEGVGFF. The CDR3 nucleotides are TGTGCCAGCAGCCACCTTGAGGGGGTTGGTTTCTTC.

This clonotype was seen a few times. This rearrangement joins TRBV10-3 to TRBJ2-1; TRBD1 matches at 8 bases. The germline V gene has CDR1 ENHRY and CDR2 SYGVKD. This CDR3 comprises 14 residues. Trimming cost V 3 bases and J 8 bases; bases outside gene matches: 6. DNA of the CDR3: TGTGCCATCAGTGAAAGGCAGGGGGCCTATGAGCAGTTCTTC. It yields the protein CAISERQGAYEQFF.

This clonotype came up a few times. The chain uses TRBV10-3 and TRBJ2-3; TRBD2 might be the D (6 bases). The CDR3 is 15 amino acids. With 0 bases removed from V and 7 bases from J, the gap between germline ends came to 14 bases. CDR1 and CDR2 (germline): ENHRY, SYGVKD. The CDR3 nucleotides read TGTGCCATCAGTGAGTCCCGGGACGGGGGAAATACGCAGTATTTT. Translation gives CAISESRDGGNTQYF.

As regards this clonotype: Being one base from a much bigger clone, this may be a read error. The rearrangement joins TRBV7-2 to TRBJ2-1; a possible D gene is TRBD1 (6 bases). CDR1 SGHTA and CDR2 FQGNSA come from the germline V gene. The CDR3 is 15 residues long. The CDR3 DNA sequence: TGTGTCAGCAGCTTAGACCCAGGGGCCTACAATGAGCAGTTCTTC. Translation: CVSSLDPGAYNEQFF.

This clonotype was found a few times. The chain joins TRBV7-4 to TRBJ1-1, with 8 nucleotides matching TRBD1. V gave up 6 bases and J gave up 1 base; unmatched junction bases: 7. The CDR3 contains 15 residues. The germline V gene encodes CDR1 SGHVT and CDR2 SQSDAQ. As DNA, the CDR3 is TGTGCCAGCAGGTCTGCCGGGACAGGGAACACTGAAGCTTTCTTT. Protein product: CASRSAGTGNTEAFF.

The chain has TRBV7-9 and TRBJ2-5; 8 bases map to TRBD2. This CDR3 has 14 residues. Trimming removed 8 bases from V and 4 bases from J; junction bases left unmatched: 9. Germline CDR1 SEHNR, CDR2 FQNEAQ (reference sequence). This CDR3 is CASPPSGGGETQYF. CDR3 DNA sequence: TGTGCCAGCCCCCCTTCCGGGGGGGGAGAGACCCAGTACTTC.

At least ten counts were recorded for this clonotype. The chain uses TRBV6-6 and TRBJ2-5; 8 bases are shared with TRBD1. Unmatched junction bases numbered 2, after V lost 8 bases and J lost 3 bases. Germline CDR1 is MNHNY and CDR2 is SVGAGI (reference sequence). The CDR3 has 12 residues. The CDR3 loop reads CASSTGEETQYF. CDR3 bases: TGTGCCAGCTCGACAGGGGAAGAGACCCAGTACTTC.

This clonotype has a count of ten or more. This rearrangement joins TRBV12-3 or TRBV12-4 to TRBJ2-1; TRBD2 agrees at 11 bases. This CDR3 is built from 14 residues. Trimming removed 6 bases from V and 5 bases from J; junction bases left unmatched: 3. CDR3 coding DNA: TGTGCCAGCAGGGGACTAGCGGCTGACAATGAGCAGTTCTTC. Protein: CASRGLAADNEQFF.

Regarding this clonotype: A read error may produce the germline difference seen at one junction end. This sequence joins TRBV12-5 and TRBJ2-5; 8 nucleotides align to TRBD2. CDR1 LGHNT and CDR2 FRNRAP come from the germline V gene. CDR3 length: 15 amino acids. The CDR3 bases are TGTGCTAGCGCGGGGGGTTGGGGGTCTCAAGGGACCCAGTACTTC. The encoded protein is CASAGGWGSQGTQYF.

In its sample, this clonotype was seen a few times. V gene TRBV6-8 combines with J gene TRBJ2-2; 9 positions agree with TRBD1. Germline CDR1 and CDR2: MNHGY and SAAAGT. This CDR3 has 18 residues. V was pared by 6 bases and J by 4 bases, with 15 bases of the junction left unmatched. The CDR3 region has the DNA TGTGCCAGCAGCTCGACCGGGACAGGGCAATGGAGCACCGGGGAGCTGTTTTTT. Translation gives CASSSTGTGQWSTGELFF.

The chain uses TRBV10-3 and TRBJ2-7; D gene ambiguous. Germline CDR1 ENHRY, CDR2 SYGVKD. The CDR3 is 13 residues long. Trimming took off 8 bases at V and 6 bases at J, with 17 bases between the two ends. The CDR3 DNA is TGTGCCATCCGGATAAATTCCGATTCCGAGCAGTACGTC. Translating it yields CAIRINSDSEQYV.

This clonotype has more than one count but fewer than ten. The rearrangement joins TRBV19 to TRBJ1-2; tentatively, D is TRBD1 (6 bases). V gave up 5 bases and J gave up 4 bases, with 11 bases separating them. The CDR3 contains 13 residues. From germline, CDR1 is LNHDA and CDR2 SQIVND (reference sequence). The CDR3 protein is CASSWGATYGYTF. Written as DNA, the CDR3 is TGTGCCAGTAGTTGGGGGGCGACCTATGGCTACACCTTC.

The V gene is TRBV15, the J gene TRBJ1-5; TRBD1 aligns across 8 bases. The CDR3 is 15 amino acids. V shed 0 bases, J shed 4 bases, and the junction held 2 bases outside the gene matches. Germline V gene sequence: CDR1 LNHNV, CDR2 YYDKDF (reference sequence). In DNA, the CDR3 is TGTGCCACCAGCAGAGATGGACAGGGAAATCAGCCCCAGCATTTT. Translation gives CATSRDGQGNQPQHF. Full variable domain (missing parts from reference TRBV15 and TRBJ1-5): DAMVIQNPRYQVTQFGKPVTLSCSQTLNHNVMYWYQQKSSQAPKLLFHYYDKDFNNEADTPDNFQSRRPNTSFCFLDIRSPGLGDTAMYLCATSRDGQGNQPQHFGDGTRLSIL.

This clonotype turned up a few times. V gene TRBV13 combines with J gene TRBJ2-3, with D possibly being TRBD1 (6 bases). The CDR3 consists of 17 residues. CDR1 is PRHDT and CDR2 is FYEKMQ in the germline V gene (reference sequence). With 4 bases removed from V and 2 bases from J, the gap between germline ends came to 19 bases. CDR3 bases: TGTGCCAGCAGCTCTTCCACAGGGACCGAAAACACAGATACGCAGTATTTT. As protein: CASSSSTGTENTDTQYF.

This clonotype was picked up a small number of times. This chain joins TRBV7-9 and TRBJ2-5; D is uncertain. There are 14 residues in the CDR3. Germline CDR1 and CDR2: SEHNR and FQNEAQ (reference sequence). V was pared by 6 bases and J by 4 bases, with 15 bases between. The CDR3 DNA is TGTGCCAGCAGACCCGAAGGTTTAGGAGAGACCCAGTACTTC. Translating gives CASRPEGLGETQYF.

Many counts were recorded for this clonotype. The chain combines TRBV7-8 with TRBJ2-1; D not certain. Germline CDR1 reads SGHVS; CDR2 reads FQNEAQ. The germline V and J ends were trimmed by 5 bases and 4 bases, with 9 bases remaining between them. The CDR3 spans 13 residues. The CDR3 sequence: CASSPDGYNEQFF. The CDR3 DNA reads TGTGCCAGCAGCCCGGACGGATACAATGAGCAGTTCTTC.

Only a few counts were recorded for this clonotype. The chain combines TRBV14 with TRBJ2-2; no clear D. Trimming removed 0 bases from V and 5 bases from J, with 7 bases in between. The CDR3 is 14 residues long. Germline V gene lookup returns CDR1 SGHDN and CDR2 FVKESK. In nucleotides, the CDR3 is TGTGCCAGCAGCCAAGATTGGTTTACCGGGGAGCTGTTTTTT. Its protein is CASSQDWFTGELFF.

The genes are TRBV4-3 and TRBJ1-1; D unresolved. V shed 1 base and J shed 4 bases, with 10 bases lying between them. The CDR3 covers 14 residues. Germline assignment: CDR1 LGHNA and CDR2 YSLEER. CDR3 DNA: TGCGCCAGCAGCCAAGCATCCCTGGGCACTGAAGCTTTCTTT. Translating it yields CASSQASLGTEAFF.

This clonotype showed up many times. V usage is TRBV27 and J usage is TRBJ1-5; D is possibly TRBD1 (6 bases). The V end lost 6 bases, the J end lost 4 bases, and 16 bases lay between the germline ends. Per germline, CDR1 MNHEY and CDR2 SMNVEV (reference sequence). The CDR3 totals 15 residues. The CDR3 protein is CASSPRGGRNQPQHF. DNA of the CDR3: TGTGCCAGCAGCCCCAGAGGGGGAAGAAATCAGCCCCAGCATTTT.